This T cell receptor beta chain derives from a study of T cells in Graves' hyperthyroidism and ophthalmopathy. RNA transcripts were the template for amplifying TCR beta CDR3 regions. Carried out on the TCR CDR3, a first-round RT-PCR used the HTBI primer set. One entry per CDR3 protein, called by TCRdb with MiXCR from the multiplex PCR reads. The table lists about 600,000 distinct CDR3 sequences, approximately 14% of them singletons. V dropped 3 bases and J dropped 4; count of bases not matched to a gene: 8. The CDR3 consists of 16 residues. The germline V gene encodes CDR1 SGDLS and CDR2 YYNGEE. The genes are TRBV9 and TRBJ2-3, with TRBD2 identical over 10 bases. Sequenced input: blood. The receptor comes from a woman under 30 with Graves' ophthalmopathy. The CDR3 region has the DNA TGTGCCAGCAGCGGGGGACTAGCGTTCTCTCCAGATACGCAGTATTTT. Residues: CASSGGLAFSPDTQYF.